This is a list of T cell receptor beta chains from one sample in a study of blood T cell repertoires in COVID-19. The data were produced by immunoSEQ multiplex PCR, yet TCRdb's version contains in-frame clones alone and is incomplete. Of about 100,000 clones listed, about nine tenths were seen once; the top ten hold 5% to 5.5%. Sequencing was carried out using peripheral blood. All receptors come from a man aged 45-65 years with acute or convalescent COVID-19. CDR3s include the opening cysteine and the closing phenylalanine or tryptophan. A D gene is named only where the DNA matches it firmly. Not all rows give a size; the values are once, few, many and, for expanded clones, a class.

v_call	j_call	clone_size	cdr3_length	d_call	cdr3_aa	cdr3_nt
TRBV19	TRBJ2-1	-	16	TRBD2	CASSPTTGAGKAEQFF	TGTGCCAGTAGTCCGACGACTGGAGCGGGGAAGGCAGAGCAGTTCTTC
TRBV19	TRBJ2-1	-	13	-	CASSISSGNEQFF	TGTGCCAGTAGTATATCCAGCGGCAATGAGCAGTTCTTC
TRBV7-2	TRBJ2-1	-	16	TRBD1	CASSWNRGSSYNEQFF	TGTGCCAGCAGCTGGAACAGGGGAAGCTCCTACAATGAGCAGTTCTTC
TRBV5-1	TRBJ2-1	-	13	TRBD2	CASSWGLAGEQFF	TGCGCCAGCAGCTGGGGGCTAGCGGGGGAGCAGTTCTTC
TRBV21-1	TRBJ2-5	-	16	-	CASSKVEGCPGETQYF	TGTGCCAGCAGCAAAGTGGAGGGTTGCCCGGGAGAGACCCAGTACTTC
TRBV29-1	TRBJ1-1	-	11	-	CSVERGRGAFF	TGCAGCGTCGAACGAGGGCGGGGGGCTTTCTTT
TRBV4-3	TRBJ2-5	-	16	TRBD2	CASSHTSGRHQETQYF	TGCGCCAGCAGCCATACTAGCGGGAGGCATCAAGAGACCCAGTACTTC
TRBV5-1	TRBJ2-7	-	14	TRBD2	CASSLSGRSYEQYF	TGCGCCAGCAGCTTAAGCGGGAGGTCCTACGAGCAGTACTTC
TRBV6-6	TRBJ2-2	-	16	-	CATSRGEAVNTGELFF	TGTGCCACCAGTCGAGGGGAAGCGGTAAATACCGGGGAGCTGTTTTTT
TRBV11-3	TRBJ2-2	-	15	TRBD2	CASGLAGVVPGELFF	TGTGCCAGCGGACTAGCGGGAGTGGTGCCCGGGGAGCTGTTTTTT
TRBV27	TRBJ2-1	-	17	TRBD1	CASSLVTGTGAYNEQFF	TGTGCCAGCAGTTTGGTAACCGGGACAGGGGCCTACAATGAGCAGTTCTTC
TRBV7-2	TRBJ1-4	once	15	-	CASSLGGKRNEKLFF	TGTGCCAGCAGCTTAGGAGGGAAACGGAATGAAAAACTGTTTTTT
TRBV7-9	TRBJ2-3	-	16	-	CASSLDLAGATDTQYF	TGTGCCAGCAGCTTAGATCTGGCGGGGGCCACAGATACGCAGTATTTT
TRBV6-5	TRBJ1-1	medium-sized	11	-	CASSYYGGAFF	TGTGCCAGCAGTTATTACGGGGGAGCTTTCTTT
TRBV27	TRBJ1-6	-	14	TRBD1	CASSLWDSNSPLHF	TGTGCCAGCAGTTTATGGGACAGTAATTCACCCCTCCACTTT
TRBV18	TRBJ1-2	-	15	TRBD1	CASSPLQGADYGYTF	TGTGCCAGCTCACCACTACAGGGGGCAGACTATGGCTACACCTTC
TRBV6-1	TRBJ2-1	-	14	TRBD2	CASSESSGRPLGIF	TGTGCCAGCAGTGAAAGTAGCGGGAGGCCCCTCGGGATCTTC
TRBV19	TRBJ2-3	once	17	TRBD2	CASSIRLAGGPTDTQYF	TGTGCCAGTAGTATCCGGCTAGCGGGAGGTCCCACAGATACGCAGTATTTT
TRBV3-1/TRBV3-2	TRBJ2-3	-	18	TRBD2	CASSEQPGLHEYTDTQYF	TGTGCCAGCAGCGAACAGCCGGGACTACACGAATACACAGATACGCAGTATTTT
TRBV5-1	TRBJ2-5	-	14	-	CASSGGYYQETQYF	TGCGCCAGCAGCGGAGGCTATTACCAAGAGACCCAGTACTTC
TRBV3-1/TRBV3-2	TRBJ2-1	-	16	-	CASSLTRDRGGGEQFF	TGTGCCAGCAGCCTGACCCGGGACAGAGGTGGGGGGGAGCAGTTCTTC
TRBV18	TRBJ1-2	-	14	-	CASSPSWDPGGYTF	TGTGCCAGCTCACCATCATGGGATCCGGGAGGCTACACCTTC
TRBV5-1	TRBJ2-3	-	17	-	CASSFSKYSGNTDTQYF	TGCGCCAGCAGCTTCTCTAAATATAGCGGAAACACAGATACGCAGTATTTT
TRBV9	TRBJ2-5	-	18	TRBD2	CASSVQGTSGSRGETQYF	TGTGCCAGCAGCGTACAGGGGACTAGCGGGAGTCGAGGAGAGACCCAGTACTTC
TRBV6-5	TRBJ2-7	-	16	TRBD2	CASSYGTSGGSYEQYF	TGTGCCAGCAGTTACGGGACTAGCGGGGGCTCCTACGAGCAGTACTTC
TRBV27	TRBJ1-1	once	13	-	CASTATGNTEAFF	TGTGCCAGCACCGCGACAGGGAACACTGAAGCTTTCTTT
TRBV9	TRBJ2-1	-	17	-	CASSVSGSGAPYNEQFF	TGTGCCAGCAGCGTTTCGGGGTCGGGAGCCCCCTACAATGAGCAGTTCTTC
TRBV6-5	TRBJ2-4	-	12	TRBD2	CASTPGGVNQYF	TGTGCCAGCACCCCGGGGGGGGTCAATCAGTACTTC
TRBV10-3	TRBJ1-1	-	15	-	CAISELGGGDTEAFF	TGTGCCATCAGTGAATTGGGGGGGGGTGACACTGAAGCTTTCTTT
TRBV5-1	TRBJ2-3	-	15	-	CASSNQGFGTDTQYF	TGCGCCAGCAGCAATCAGGGATTTGGCACAGATACGCAGTATTTT
TRBV7-9	TRBJ2-6	-	16	-	CASSHGLSSGANVLTF	TGTGCCAGCAGCCATGGACTGAGCTCTGGGGCCAACGTCCTGACTTTC
TRBV5-6	TRBJ1-2	-	14	TRBD1	CASSLGQGGYGYTF	TGTGCCAGCAGCCTGGGACAGGGCGGCTATGGCTACACCTTC
TRBV5-7	TRBJ2-3	-	17	TRBD1	CASSFRDREESTDTQYF	TGTGCCAGCAGCTTCCGGGACAGGGAAGAGAGCACAGATACGCAGTATTTT
TRBV28	TRBJ1-5	-	16	-	CASSLTTVGGNQPQHF	TGTGCCAGCAGTCTGACGACAGTAGGCGGCAATCAGCCCCAGCATTTT
TRBV7-9	TRBJ1-5	-	17	-	CASSSGSDRFSNQPQHF	TGTGCCAGCAGCTCAGGGAGCGACAGGTTTAGCAATCAGCCCCAGCATTTT
TRBV11-3	TRBJ2-7	-	13	-	CASSLAGTYEQYF	TGTGCCAGCAGCTTGGCGGGAACCTACGAGCAGTACTTC
TRBV27	TRBJ2-7	-	14	TRBD1	CASSFGQDHYEQYF	TGTGCCAGCAGTTTCGGACAGGATCACTACGAGCAGTACTTC
TRBV19	TRBJ2-3	-	14	-	CASSIRVGTDTQYF	TGTGCCAGTAGTATCAGGGTCGGCACAGATACGCAGTATTTT
TRBV5-6	TRBJ2-3	-	14	-	CASSLGQSTDTQYF	TGTGCCAGCAGCTTGGGGCAGAGCACAGATACGCAGTATTTT
TRBV3-1/TRBV3-2	TRBJ1-1	-	15	TRBD1	CASSQVAGGRTEAFF	TGTGCCAGCAGCCAAGTTGCAGGGGGTCGGACTGAAGCTTTCTTT
TRBV5-6	TRBJ1-1	-	15	-	CASSLGSGADTEAFF	TGTGCCAGCAGCTTGGGGTCAGGGGCTGACACTGAAGCTTTCTTT
TRBV5-1	TRBJ1-1	-	14	TRBD1	CASSPVAGGTEAFF	TGCGCCAGCAGTCCGGTGGCAGGGGGAACTGAAGCTTTCTTT
TRBV19	TRBJ2-1	-	13	TRBD1	CASSITGVGKQFF	TGTGCCAGTAGTATCACAGGGGTGGGTAAGCAGTTCTTC
TRBV28	TRBJ2-3	-	20	-	CASSQPGPLGGFAGTDTQYF	TGTGCCAGCAGTCAACCGGGACCTCTGGGGGGTTTTGCCGGCACAGATACGCAGTATTTT
TRBV7-8	TRBJ2-1	-	15	-	CASSLRWGRDNEQFF	TGTGCCAGCAGCTTACGATGGGGGCGAGACAATGAGCAGTTCTTC
TRBV7-2	TRBJ1-5	-	16	TRBD1	CASSLARARGDQPQHF	TGTGCCAGCAGCTTAGCGCGGGCCAGGGGGGATCAGCCCCAGCATTTT
TRBV6-5	TRBJ1-2	-	15	TRBD1	CASSKTDRGGSRYTF	TGTGCCAGCAGTAAAACCGACAGGGGAGGGAGTCGCTACACCTTC
TRBV2	TRBJ2-5	-	15	TRBD2	CASSVRLAGGWTQYF	TGTGCCAGCAGTGTAAGATTAGCGGGAGGTTGGACCCAGTACTTC
TRBV7-9	TRBJ1-5	-	16	TRBD1	CASSLVQGGFNQPQHF	TGTGCCAGCAGCTTAGTACAGGGGGGCTTCAATCAGCCCCAGCATTTT
TRBV4-1	TRBJ2-3	-	17	TRBD2	CASSQDHTGTSAWTKYF	TGCGCCAGCAGCCAAGATCACACCGGGACTAGCGCTTGGACGAAGTATTTT
TRBV19	TRBJ2-6	-	17	-	CASSLDTSISGANVLTF	TGTGCCAGTAGTTTGGACACTTCCATCTCTGGGGCCAACGTCCTGACTTTC
TRBV7-9	TRBJ2-5	-	15	TRBD2	CASSLPGLDQETQYF	TGTGCCAGCAGCTTACCGGGACTAGACCAAGAGACCCAGTACTTC
TRBV6-5	TRBJ2-3	-	14	-	CASSNVLGADTQYF	TGTGCCAGCAGCAACGTGCTCGGGGCAGATACGCAGTATTTT